In this sample, the clone carrying this T cell receptor beta chain turned up a few times. Antigen specificity is unknown. Per germline, CDR1 SGHTA and CDR2 FQGNSA. The CDR3 runs 15 residues. Trimming shortened V by 1 base and J by 4 bases, and 13 bases separated the two germline ends. The sample comes from a study of shared clonotypes between healthy human individuals. Turning to the study itself: The plates for each donor numbered three CD4 naive, three CD4 memory, two CD8 naive and one CD8 memory.

Overall study findings and caveats: Naive subsets typically showed greater estimated richness than memory subsets. Several donors had about 5% of their naive CD4 clonotypes in common. Researchers sampled only blood; tissue repertoires likely differ.

TCRdb's copy holds only in-frame clones and misses some; the assay was immunoSEQ multiplex PCR. The sample shows over a million clones, around four fifths of them seen only once. Sample: memory CD4+ T cells sorted from blood. Subset described: CD45RA-negative fraction. The chain carries TRBV7-2 and TRBJ1-2; maybe TRBD1 (6 bases). The receptor was isolated from a man younger than 30 in good health. The CDR3 sequence is CASSLVTGKGYGYTF. The DNA for the CDR3 is TGTGCCAGCAGCTTAGTAACAGGGAAAGGCTATGGCTACACCTTC.